This TCR beta chain was obtained from a study of beta chain features in type 1 diabetes. About the study: Sorted cells numbering 107,917,701 were examined across all samples.

Only a few counts were recorded for this clone. What it binds is unknown. As every portion of the isolated RNA was reverse transcribed, the sequencing read expressed TCRB transcripts. Repertoires were generated with immunoSEQ multiplex PCR, while TCRdb's copy carries only in-frame clones and drops some. The sample lists 350,000 to 400,000 clones, around 12% occurring once. Study-level findings and limits: Researchers report that Type 1 diabetes patients had moderately but significantly shorter TCRB CDR3s across all four CD4+ subsets.

This TCR was recovered from a woman aged 18 to 35 with type 1 diabetes. The sample was naive CD4+ T cells from blood.

CDR3 bases: TGTGCCAGTACCCTCAGAGGGTACACAGATACGCAGTATTTT. Translation: CASTLRGYTDTQYF. The chain links TRBV19 to TRBJ2-3, with a possible D match to TRBD2 (5 bases). Germline CDR1 and CDR2: LNHDA and SQIVND (reference sequence). V gave up 7 bases and J gave up 2 bases, with 13 bases separating them. The CDR3 sequence is 14 residues long.